This record concerns one T cell receptor (beta chain) sequence. Antigen unknown. This sample was taken from a study of siplizumab effects on memory and regulatory T cells. Notes on the study in general: An assignable phenotype, naive or memory, was missing from roughly 76-95% of proliferating CD4+ or CD8+ clones. Apparently more diverse than memory cells, naive T cells also seemed major alloresponse contributors. Siplizumab conditions gave an average of around 64% Treg-derived mappable alloreactive CD4+ clones, versus 26.9% for controls.

The CDR3 covers 15 residues. The V gene end was trimmed by 3 bases and the J gene end by 12 bases; junction bases not matched to a gene: 14. Germline values: CDR1 MDHEN, CDR2 SYDVKM. TCRdb's table, derived via immunoSEQ multiplex PCR, lists solely in-frame clones and lacks some. The data contain about 50,000 clones, 93% of them singletons. V gene TRBV28 combines with J gene TRBJ2-1; 7 nucleotides line up with TRBD2. This clonotype was obtained from a human donor in good health. Input material: CD8+ T cells sorted from blood. This CDR3 is CASSFRSGGPPVQFF. The CDR3 DNA is TGTGCCAGCAGTTTTCGGTCGGGAGGACCGCCGGTGCAGTTCTTC.